Below, 21 T cell receptor beta chains from the same sample are listed, as sequenced in a study of T cell responses to AZD1222 COVID-19 vaccine. Assay: immunoSEQ multiplex PCR; the TCRdb copy retains only in-frame clones and omits some. The data hold 140,000 to 150,000 clones, with roughly nine tenths observed a single time. Material: peripheral blood, obtained 28 days after the second AZD1222 dose. These receptors came from an adult who received the AZD1222 COVID-19 vaccine.

The chain employs TRBV14 and TRBJ2-3, with D possibly matching TRBD2 (6 bases). The CDR3 extends over 16 amino acids. Germline-derived CDR1 and CDR2 are SGHDN and FVKESK. V was pared by 0 bases and J by 4 bases, with 14 bases between. CDR3 sequence (DNA): TGTGCCAGCAGCCAAGAAGTGTGGTGGGGGGCAGATACGCAGTATTTT. It yields the protein CASSQEVWWGADTQYF.

V usage is TRBV6-5 and J usage is TRBJ1-1; D gene uncertain. Trimming pared 7 bases from V and 5 bases from J, leaving 14 bases between. Germline lookup yields CDR1 MNHEY and CDR2 SVGAGI. This CDR3 has 13 residues. In nucleotides, the CDR3 is TGTGCCAGCATCAAACCCCGTGGAACTGAAGCTTTCTTT. This gives the protein CASIKPRGTEAFF.

The gene calls are TRBV6-5 and TRBJ1-2, with TRBD1 matching 11 bases. Germline V lookup: CDR1 MNHEY, CDR2 SVGAGI. Trimming removed 2 bases from V and 8 bases from J; junction bases left unmatched: 7. This CDR3 has 15 amino acids. The CDR3 region is CASSYNGQGARGYTF. As DNA, the CDR3 is TGTGCCAGCAGTTACAATGGACAGGGGGCTCGAGGCTACACCTTC.

This clone showed up just once. Here the CDR3 reads CASSLGVAEAFF. The CDR3 DNA is TGTGCCAGCAGCTTAGGTGTCGCTGAAGCTTTCTTT. The V call is TRBV7-9, the J call TRBJ1-1; D ambiguous. Trimming stripped 1 base from V and 6 bases from J, with 6 bases between. The CDR3 covers 12 residues. CDR1 and CDR2 (germline): SEHNR, FQNEAQ (reference sequence).

The chain has TRBV9 and TRBJ1-1; TRBD1 might be the D (6 bases). This CDR3 is 13 amino acids long. The V end lost 0 bases, the J end lost 5 bases, and 8 bases lay between the germline ends. Germline assignment: CDR1 SGDLS and CDR2 YYNGEE. The CDR3 loop is CASSVEGGTEAFF. For the CDR3, the DNA is TGTGCCAGCAGCGTAGAGGGGGGTACTGAAGCTTTCTTT.

The chain uses TRBV27 and TRBJ2-5; 8 nucleotides agree with TRBD2. The germline V gene has CDR1 MNHEY and CDR2 SMNVEV (reference sequence). J was trimmed by 4 bases and V by 3 bases; bases with no gene match: 7. CDR3 length: 15 amino acids. This CDR3 is CASSFRGGLGETQYF. The CDR3 DNA is TGTGCCAGCAGTTTCCGCGGGGGACTAGGAGAGACCCAGTACTTC.

CDR3 bases: TGTGCCAGCGAAGGGGGACAGGGATTCGGCGAGCAGTACTTC. Amino acids: CASEGGQGFGEQYF. The gene calls are TRBV2 and TRBJ2-7; 9 positions match TRBD1. V dropped 8 bases and J dropped 6; count of bases not matched to a gene: 11. The germline V gene has CDR1 SNHLY and CDR2 FYNNEI. The CDR3 consists of 14 residues.

The CDR3: CASSLGVPVRDTQYF. CDR3 in DNA: TGTGCCAGCAGCCTGGGCGTTCCGGTGAGGGATACGCAGTATTTT. The chain links TRBV5-4 to TRBJ2-3; no clear D. Germline loops: CDR1 SGHNT, CDR2 YYREEE (reference sequence). The CDR3 extends over 15 amino acids. Trimming stripped 4 bases from V and 6 bases from J, with 18 bases between.

The chain is built from TRBV7-3 and TRBJ2-7; a weak D match, TRBD2 (6 bases). V gave up 6 bases and J gave up 6 bases, with 15 bases separating them. CDR3 length: 13 amino acids. The V gene's germline CDR1 is SGHTA and CDR2 FQGTGA. The CDR3 DNA reads as TGTGCCAGCAGTCCCGGGGACTCGGGCGAGCAGTACTTC. This translates into CASSPGDSGEQYF.

The gene calls are TRBV6-2 or TRBV6-3 and TRBJ2-7; D is undetermined. Trimming took off 0 bases at V and 6 bases at J, with 6 bases between the two ends. The germline gives CDR1 MNHEY, CDR2 SVGEGT. This CDR3 region has 12 residues. CDR3: CASSYSASEQYF. In nucleotides, the CDR3 is TGTGCCAGCAGTTACTCAGCGTCCGAGCAGTACTTC.

The rearrangement joins TRBV19 to TRBJ2-1; 9 positions agree with TRBD2. Germline V gene lookup returns CDR1 LNHDA and CDR2 SQIVND (reference sequence). The CDR3 contains 14 residues. V lost 9 bases and J lost 8; bases outside the gene matches: 11. CDR3 loop: CASSLAGVFDEQFF. The CDR3 region has the DNA TGTGCCAGCTCCTTAGCGGGAGTCTTCGATGAGCAGTTCTTC.

CDR3 sequence: CSVEGLLQGYEQFF. The CDR3 region has the DNA TGCAGCGTTGAAGGACTATTACAGGGGTATGAGCAGTTCTTC. J is TRBJ2-1 and V is TRBV29-1; 7 positions agree with TRBD1. The germline CDR1 and CDR2 sequences are SQVTM and ANQGSEA. There are 14 residues in the CDR3. V was pared by 1 base and J by 8 bases, with 8 bases of the junction left unmatched.

The chain joins TRBV7-8 to TRBJ2-2; tentative D call: TRBD2 (5 bases). Germline CDR1 SGHVS, CDR2 FQNEAQ. Trimming shortened V by 0 bases and J by 6 bases, and 23 bases separated the two germline ends. The CDR3 runs 19 residues. CDR3 protein: CASSLARHRLASSPGELFF. CDR3 sequence (DNA): TGTGCCAGCAGCTTAGCGAGGCACCGCCTAGCTTCCTCTCCCGGGGAGCTGTTTTTT.

This sequence joins TRBV11-3 and TRBJ1-2, with TRBD1 matching over 10 bases. J gave up 7 bases and V 5 bases, and 16 bases lay outside the gene matches. There are 17 residues in the CDR3. CDR1 is SGHNT, CDR2 YENEEA, per germline. CDR3 region: CASSPGPGQGERGGYTF. CDR3 DNA sequence: TGTGCCAGCAGCCCAGGGCCCGGACAGGGGGAAAGGGGTGGCTACACCTTC.

The CDR3 nucleotides are TGTGCCTGGAGTGAAGGGACAGCGTACAATGAGCAGTTCTTC. Amino acids: CAWSEGTAYNEQFF. V is TRBV30 and J is TRBJ2-1, with TRBD1 matching 7 bases. The germline CDR1 and CDR2 sequences are GTSNPN and SVGIG (reference sequence). The CDR3 totals 14 residues. With V trimmed by 1 base and J by 4 bases, 4 bases remained unmatched.

The rearrangement links TRBV19 to TRBJ2-7, with 8 positions matching TRBD1. The CDR3 is made up of 15 amino acids. Germline V lookup: CDR1 LNHDA, CDR2 SQIVND (reference sequence). V lost 4 bases to trimming and J lost 4 bases; unmatched junction nucleotides: 9. In DNA, the CDR3 is TGTGCCAGTAGTAGTCAAGGACAGGGCCCTTACGAGCAGTACTTC. This sequence encodes CASSSQGQGPYEQYF.

The V and J genes are TRBV5-1 and TRBJ2-7; possible D gene TRBD2, 6 bases. Trimming pared 4 bases from V and 5 bases from J, leaving 22 bases between. This CDR3 contains 16 residues. The V gene's germline CDR1 is SGHRS and CDR2 YFSETQ. The CDR3 protein is CASSQIWGEVPHEQYF. For the CDR3, the DNA is TGCGCCAGCAGCCAAATCTGGGGGGAGGTCCCCCACGAGCAGTACTTC.

The V gene is TRBV6-5, the J gene TRBJ2-2; D not resolved. V was shortened by 2 bases and J by 6 bases, with 7 bases between the two germline ends. CDR3 length equals 13 residues. The V gene's germline CDR1 is MNHEY and CDR2 SVGAGI. The CDR3 loop is CASSYRFAGELFF. The CDR3 DNA reads as TGTGCCAGCAGTTACAGGTTTGCCGGGGAGCTGTTTTTT.

The CDR3 coding sequence is TGTGCCACCCGGAGAGGGGGACAGACAGATACGCAGTATTTT. It translates to CATRRGGQTDTQYF. This sequence joins TRBV27 and TRBJ2-3; 7 bases match TRBD1. The germline V gene has CDR1 MNHEY and CDR2 SMNVEV (reference sequence). The CDR3 is 14 amino acids. V was pared by 10 bases and J by 3 bases, with 10 bases of the junction left unmatched.

V usage is TRBV4-2 and J usage is TRBJ1-2; 7 positions match TRBD1. Trimming removed 1 base from V and 0 bases from J; junction bases left unmatched: 5. The CDR3 covers 16 residues. CDR1 and CDR2 (germline): LGHNA, YNFKEQ. CDR3 amino acids: CASSQGAGGPNYGYTF. As DNA, the CDR3 is TGTGCCAGCAGCCAAGGAGCAGGGGGGCCTAACTATGGCTACACCTTC.

This sequence joins TRBV5-4 and TRBJ1-1, with 7 bases identical to TRBD1. Germline CDR1 and CDR2: SGHNT and YYREEE (reference sequence). The CDR3 has 15 residues. Trimming at V came to 1 base and at J to 1 base, leaving 4 bases not matched to a gene. CDR3 protein: CASSLTGDGNTEAFF. The CDR3, as DNA: TGTGCCAGCAGCTTGACAGGGGACGGGAACACTGAAGCTTTCTTT.